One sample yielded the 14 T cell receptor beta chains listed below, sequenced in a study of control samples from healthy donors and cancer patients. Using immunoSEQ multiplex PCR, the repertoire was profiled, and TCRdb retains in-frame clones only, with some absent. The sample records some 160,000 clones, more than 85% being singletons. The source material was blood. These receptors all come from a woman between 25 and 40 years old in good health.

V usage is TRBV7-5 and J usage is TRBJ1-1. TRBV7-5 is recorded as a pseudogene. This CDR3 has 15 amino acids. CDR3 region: CVRSLVEGPGTEAFF. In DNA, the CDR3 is TGTGTCAGAAGCTTAGTTGAGGGCCCGGGCACTGAAGCTTTCTTT.

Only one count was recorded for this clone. The CDR3 sequence is CSASDRLSPLHF. The DNA for the CDR3 is TGCAGTGCTAGTGATCGGCTTTCACCCCTCCACTTT. This rearrangement joins TRBV20-1 to TRBJ1-6, with D unclear. CDR1 and CDR2 (germline): DFQATT, SNEGSKA (reference sequence). The ends were cut back, 3 bases at V and 9 bases at J, with 9 bases in the middle. CDR3 length: 12 residues.

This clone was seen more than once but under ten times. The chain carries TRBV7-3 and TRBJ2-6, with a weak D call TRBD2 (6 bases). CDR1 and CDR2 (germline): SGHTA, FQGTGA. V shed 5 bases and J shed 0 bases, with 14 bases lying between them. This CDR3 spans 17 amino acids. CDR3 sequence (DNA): TGTGCCAGCAGCCGACTAGGATTGAGCTCTGGGGCCAACGTCCTGACTTTC. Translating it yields CASSRLGLSSGANVLTF.

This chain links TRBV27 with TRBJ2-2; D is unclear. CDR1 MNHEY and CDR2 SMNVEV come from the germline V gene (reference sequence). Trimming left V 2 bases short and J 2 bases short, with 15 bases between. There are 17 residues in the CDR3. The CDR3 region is CASSLETGKANTGELFF. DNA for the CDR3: TGTGCCAGCAGTTTAGAGACTGGCAAAGCTAACACCGGGGAGCTGTTTTTT.

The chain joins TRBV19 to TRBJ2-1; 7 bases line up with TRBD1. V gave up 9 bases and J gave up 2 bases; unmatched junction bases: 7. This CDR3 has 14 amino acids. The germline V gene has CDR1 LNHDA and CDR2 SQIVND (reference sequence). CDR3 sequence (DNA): TGTGCCAGCTCCCGGACAGGTACCTACAATGAGCAGTTCTTC. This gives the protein CASSRTGTYNEQFF.

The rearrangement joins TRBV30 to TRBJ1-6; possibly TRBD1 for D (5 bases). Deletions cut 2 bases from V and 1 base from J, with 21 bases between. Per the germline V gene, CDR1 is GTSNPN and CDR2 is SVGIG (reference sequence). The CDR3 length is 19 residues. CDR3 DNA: TGTGCCTGGAGTTTTAGGCCGGGACGCCTTTTGTCCTATAATTCACCCCTCCACTTT. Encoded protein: CAWSFRPGRLLSYNSPLHF.

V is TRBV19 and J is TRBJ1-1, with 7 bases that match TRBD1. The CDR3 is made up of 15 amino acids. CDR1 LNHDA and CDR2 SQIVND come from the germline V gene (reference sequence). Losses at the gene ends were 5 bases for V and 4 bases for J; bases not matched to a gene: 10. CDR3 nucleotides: TGTGCCAGTAGTCTCCGACAGGGTTCGATCACTGAAGCTTTCTTT. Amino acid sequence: CASSLRQGSITEAFF.

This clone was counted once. CDR3 residues: CASSQGPNTGELFF. The CDR3 coding sequence is TGTGCCAGCAGTCAGGGACCGAACACCGGGGAGCTGTTTTTT. This rearrangement joins TRBV6-5 to TRBJ2-2; tentatively, D is TRBD1 or TRBD2 (5 bases each). V was clipped by 5 bases and J by 0 bases, with 7 bases between them. The germline CDR1 and CDR2 sequences are MNHEY and SVGAGI. CDR3 size: 14 residues.

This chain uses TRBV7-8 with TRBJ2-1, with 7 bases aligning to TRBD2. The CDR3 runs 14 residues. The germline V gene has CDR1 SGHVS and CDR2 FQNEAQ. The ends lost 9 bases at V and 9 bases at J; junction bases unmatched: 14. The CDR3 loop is CASRLRELGSEQFF. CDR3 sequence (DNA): TGTGCCAGTCGACTGCGGGAGTTGGGGAGTGAGCAGTTCTTC.

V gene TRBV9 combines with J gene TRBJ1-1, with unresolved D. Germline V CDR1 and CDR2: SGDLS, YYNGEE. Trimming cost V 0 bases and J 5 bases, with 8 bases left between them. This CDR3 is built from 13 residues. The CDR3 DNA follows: TGTGCCAGCAGCGTAGGGTCGGGGACTGAAGCTTTCTTT. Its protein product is CASSVGSGTEAFF.

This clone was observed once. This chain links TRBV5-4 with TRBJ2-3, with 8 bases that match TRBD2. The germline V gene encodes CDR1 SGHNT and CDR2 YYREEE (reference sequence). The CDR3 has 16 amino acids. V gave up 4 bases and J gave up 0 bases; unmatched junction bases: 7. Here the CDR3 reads CASSIRTSPSTDTQYF. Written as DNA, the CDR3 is TGTGCCAGCAGCATACGGACTAGCCCAAGCACAGATACGCAGTATTTT.

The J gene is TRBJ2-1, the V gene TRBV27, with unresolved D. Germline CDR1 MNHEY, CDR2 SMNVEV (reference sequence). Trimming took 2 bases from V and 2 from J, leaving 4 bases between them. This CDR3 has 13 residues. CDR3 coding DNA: TGTGCCAGCAGTTTAATAGCCTACAATGAGCAGTTCTTC. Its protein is CASSLIAYNEQFF.

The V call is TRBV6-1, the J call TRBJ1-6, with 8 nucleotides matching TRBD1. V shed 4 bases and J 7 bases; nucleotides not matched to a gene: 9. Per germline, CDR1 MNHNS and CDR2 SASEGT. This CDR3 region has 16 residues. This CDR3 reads CASSAGTGTVNSPLHF. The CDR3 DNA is TGTGCCAGCAGTGCCGGGACAGGAACTGTAAATTCACCCCTCCACTTT.

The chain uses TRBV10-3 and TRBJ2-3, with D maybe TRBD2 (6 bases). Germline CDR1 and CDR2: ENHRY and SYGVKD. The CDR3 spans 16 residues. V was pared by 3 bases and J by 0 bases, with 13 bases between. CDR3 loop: CAISDGGRVSTDTQYF. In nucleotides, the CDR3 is TGTGCCATCAGTGATGGAGGGCGGGTAAGCACAGATACGCAGTATTTT.